Each of the 31 T cell receptor beta chains below was sequenced from the same sample in a study of a mutant IDH1 vaccine in newly diagnosed glioma. Measured with immunoSEQ multiplex PCR; TCRdb has only the in-frame clones, and not every one. The sample holds tens of thousands of clones, about 83% seen once. As for time point: baseline, week 1 (first vaccination visit). The treatment is: pre-vaccination baseline after standard-of-care therapy. Sequencing was performed on peripheral blood mononuclear cells (PBMCs), taken from a glioma patient treated with radiotherapy, temozolomide or both. These TCRs come from a woman aged 18-29 years with glioma. Some clones in this sample may be carry-over from other donors' samples.

J is TRBJ2-3 and V is TRBV5-6; TRBD2 might be the D (5 bases). The germline V gene has CDR1 SGHDT and CDR2 YYEEEE. The ends were cut back, 1 base at V and 1 base at J, with 10 bases in the middle. The CDR3 length is 15 residues. The CDR3 DNA follows: TGTGCCAGCAGCTTGAACGGGAAAGGCACAGATACGCAGTATTTT. It translates to CASSLNGKGTDTQYF.

This chain links TRBV5-4 with TRBJ2-7; D is unclear. CDR1 is SGHNT, CDR2 YYREEE, per germline (reference sequence). The V and J ends lost 1 base and 0 bases respectively, with 14 bases between them. The CDR3 has 16 amino acids. The CDR3 DNA reads TGTGCCAGCAGCTTGTCACAGTCCGAAAACTCCTACGAGCAGTACTTC. Its protein product is CASSLSQSENSYEQYF.

V usage is TRBV19 and J usage is TRBJ1-5; possible D gene TRBD1, 5 bases. The germline V and J ends were trimmed by 7 bases and 4 bases, with 14 bases remaining between them. The length of the CDR3 is 14 residues. The germline V gene has CDR1 LNHDA and CDR2 SQIVND (reference sequence). CDR3 bases: TGTGCCAGTACCCCCGACAGTTCAAATCAGCCCCAGCATTTT. This sequence encodes CASTPDSSNQPQHF.

The rearrangement joins TRBV4-3 to TRBJ1-1, with TRBD1 matching over 9 bases. Germline CDR1 and CDR2: LGHNA and YSLEER. The CDR3 spans 14 residues. V shed 4 bases and J 6 bases; nucleotides not matched to a gene: 6. The CDR3 DNA sequence: TGCGCCAGCAGCCCGGGACAGGGTCGACCTGAAGCTTTCTTT. Amino acid sequence: CASSPGQGRPEAFF.

This clone was seen only a few times. The V and J genes are TRBV4-2 and TRBJ1-6; D perhaps matches TRBD1 (6 bases). V was cut by 1 base and J by 9 bases, with 7 bases left in between. CDR3 length: 13 residues. Germline lookup yields CDR1 LGHNA and CDR2 YNFKEQ. DNA of the CDR3: TGTGCCAGCAGCCAAGGGACAGCTTCACCCCTCCACTTT. Protein product: CASSQGTASPLHF.

This chain uses TRBV5-1 with TRBJ2-2; the D gene is possibly TRBD1 (6 bases). Trimming cost V 5 bases and J 2 bases, with 13 bases left between them. Per germline, CDR1 SGHRS and CDR2 YFSETQ. CDR3 length equals 15 residues. CDR3 sequence: CASSGRGLNTGELFF. The CDR3 DNA reads as TGCGCCAGCAGTGGCAGGGGCCTAAACACCGGGGAGCTGTTTTTT.

The V call is TRBV7-2, the J call TRBJ2-7, with D perhaps TRBD1 or TRBD2 (5 bases each). The CDR3 is 12 amino acids. Germline loops: CDR1 SGHTA, CDR2 FQGNSA. Trimming left V 4 bases short and J 2 bases short, with 6 bases between. For the CDR3, the DNA is TGTGCCAGCAGCTCGGGGCCCTACGAGCAGTACTTC. Encoded protein: CASSSGPYEQYF.

This clone was seen only once. DNA of the CDR3: TGCGCCAGCAGCGCCGGGACAGACCGAGAGACCCAGTACTTC. Amino acid sequence: CASSAGTDRETQYF. The rearrangement links TRBV5-1 to TRBJ2-5, with 7 nucleotides matching TRBD1. V lost 4 bases, J lost 4 bases, and 7 bases stayed unmatched. CDR1 and CDR2 from the germline V gene are SGHRS and YFSETQ. The CDR3 is made up of 14 amino acids.

The genes are TRBV27 and TRBJ1-2; 9 positions agree with TRBD1. Germline V CDR1 and CDR2: MNHEY, SMNVEV (reference sequence). The CDR3 has 14 amino acids. V lost 6 bases and J lost 3; bases outside the gene matches: 5. CDR3 amino acids: CASRQGALDYGYTF. The CDR3 region has the DNA TGTGCCAGCAGACAGGGGGCTTTGGACTATGGCTACACCTTC.

This chain connects TRBV10-3 to TRBJ2-7; D is uncertain. The CDR3 loop spans 13 amino acids. In germline, CDR1 is ENHRY, CDR2 SYGVKD. The V end was cut by 0 bases, the J end by 3 bases, with 6 bases between. CDR3 coding DNA: TGTGCCATCAGTGAGTCGAATAGCTACGAGCAGTACTTC. This gives the protein CAISESNSYEQYF.

The chain links TRBV5-4 to TRBJ2-1; TRBD1 aligns across 9 bases. The V gene's germline CDR1 is SGHNT and CDR2 YYREEE (reference sequence). This CDR3 spans 13 amino acids. Trimming removed 4 bases from V and 5 bases from J; junction bases left unmatched: 1. The CDR3 DNA follows: TGTGCCAGCAGCGGGGACAGGGACAATGAGCAGTTCTTC. This sequence encodes CASSGDRDNEQFF.

The chain joins TRBV5-4 to TRBJ2-5; 7 bases are a match to TRBD2. The germline CDR1 and CDR2 sequences are SGHNT and YYREEE (reference sequence). The J segment lost 5 bases and the V segment lost 0 bases, leaving 4 bases of the junction unmatched. CDR3 length: 14 amino acids. CDR3 sequence: CASSLGAGVETQYF. The CDR3, as DNA: TGTGCCAGCAGCTTGGGGGCGGGAGTGGAGACCCAGTACTTC.

The chain recombines TRBV6-1 with TRBJ2-7; 9 nucleotides agree with TRBD2. Germline CDR1 is MNHNS and CDR2 is SASEGT. There are 15 residues in the CDR3. V was pared by 2 bases and J by 3 bases, with 5 bases of the junction left unmatched. The CDR3 reads CASSETAGGVYEQYF. The CDR3 nucleotides read TGTGCCAGCAGTGAAACCGCGGGGGGGGTCTACGAGCAGTACTTC.

This clone was detected once. The rearrangement links TRBV19 to TRBJ2-5, with a tentative D call TRBD2 (6 bases). The CDR3 contains 13 residues. In germline, CDR1 is LNHDA, CDR2 SQIVND (reference sequence). With 4 bases removed from V and 4 bases from J, the gap between germline ends came to 10 bases. The CDR3 DNA sequence: TGTGCCAGTAGTAGAGCGGGTCGAGAGACCCAGTACTTC. Amino acid sequence: CASSRAGRETQYF.

The chain couples TRBV4-3 to TRBJ2-1; 10 bases fit TRBD2. The V and J ends lost 1 base and 8 bases, in that order; junction bases with no gene match: 8. Per germline, CDR1 LGHNA and CDR2 YSLEER. This CDR3 region has 16 residues. CDR3 loop: CASSQGFSGGTDEQFF. The CDR3 DNA sequence: TGCGCCAGCAGCCAAGGCTTTAGCGGGGGGACAGATGAGCAGTTCTTC.

This rearrangement joins TRBV14 to TRBJ2-7; either TRBD1 or TRBD2 may supply D (5 bases each). Between the trimmed V and J ends, which lost 4 bases and 4 bases, there was a span of 11 bases. This CDR3 is 13 amino acids long. The V gene's germline CDR1 is SGHDN and CDR2 FVKESK. The CDR3 region has the DNA TGTGCCAGCAGCCGCATCGAGGGGTACGAGCAGTACTTC. It yields the protein CASSRIEGYEQYF.

The rearrangement links TRBV4-1 to TRBJ2-1; D remains ambiguous. This CDR3 contains 12 residues. Trimming shortened V by 1 base and J by 8 bases, and 6 bases separated the two germline ends. Germline V lookup: CDR1 MGHRA, CDR2 YSYEKL. Written as DNA, the CDR3 is TGCGCCAGCAGCCAAGGGAAGGATGAGCAGTTCTTC. It encodes CASSQGKDEQFF.

The gene calls are TRBV6-6 and TRBJ1-2, with D hard to call. CDR1 is MNHNY and CDR2 is SVGAGI in the germline V gene (reference sequence). V was cut by 2 bases and J by 1 base, with 8 bases left in between. This CDR3 has 14 amino acids. CDR3 coding DNA: TGTGCCAGCAGTTACGGATCGAATAACTATGGCTACACCTTC. Translation gives CASSYGSNNYGYTF.

The chain couples TRBV5-6 to TRBJ2-5; 8 bases are shared with TRBD1. Germline CDR1 SGHDT, CDR2 YYEEEE. The CDR3 length is 14 residues. The trim removed 4 bases at V and 5 bases at J, leaving 7 bases unmatched. The CDR3 region is CASSRLGQVETQYF. CDR3 sequence (DNA): TGTGCCAGCAGCCGCCTGGGACAGGTCGAGACCCAGTACTTC.

CDR3 bases: TGCGCCAGCAGCTCTGATGCCTACGAGCAGTACTTC. It yields the protein CASSSDAYEQYF. The chain couples TRBV5-1 to TRBJ2-7; D unresolved. Germline lookup yields CDR1 SGHRS and CDR2 YFSETQ. The CDR3 is 12 residues long. V gave up 3 bases and J gave up 2 bases, with 6 bases separating them.

This chain uses TRBV19 with TRBJ1-1, with D possibly being TRBD1 (5 bases). The V end was cut by 2 bases, the J end by 1 base, with 14 bases between. Germline V gene lookup returns CDR1 LNHDA and CDR2 SQIVND (reference sequence). The CDR3 spans 16 residues. The CDR3 sequence is CASSIFVRGGNTEAFF. CDR3 DNA: TGTGCCAGTAGTATATTCGTGAGGGGCGGGAACACTGAAGCTTTCTTT.

The sample holds one count of this clone. The chain has TRBV6-1 and TRBJ1-1; weak D call: TRBD1 (5 bases). Trimming shortened V by 10 bases and J by 4 bases, and 22 bases separated the two germline ends. Germline V gene lookup returns CDR1 MNHNS and CDR2 SASEGT. The CDR3 consists of 15 residues. CDR3 loop: CAIQPASGLGTEAFF. CDR3 bases: TGTGCCATTCAACCTGCTTCAGGGTTGGGCACTGAAGCTTTCTTT.

This clone was recorded once. The chain has TRBV19 and TRBJ1-5; 11 bases line up with TRBD1. The germline V gene encodes CDR1 LNHDA and CDR2 SQIVND (reference sequence). The CDR3 extends over 15 amino acids. After removal of 3 bases from V and 7 bases from J, the junction contained 5 bases not matched to a gene. CDR3 nucleotides: TGTGCCAGTAGTATCGGACAGGGGGCGAGACAGCCCCAGCATTTT. Translating it yields CASSIGQGARQPQHF.

V usage is TRBV30 and J usage is TRBJ2-7, with D hard to call. V shed 0 bases and J shed 5 bases, with 11 bases lying between them. This CDR3 has 13 residues. Germline assignment: CDR1 GTSNPN and CDR2 SVGIG (reference sequence). In nucleotides, the CDR3 is TGTGCCTGGAGTGTACGCTTTAACAACGAGCAGTACTTC. Protein: CAWSVRFNNEQYF.

V and J are TRBV7-2 and TRBJ1-5, with 10 bases matching TRBD1. Germline-derived CDR1 and CDR2 are SGHTA and FQGNSA. CDR3 size: 15 residues. The trim removed 3 bases at V and 2 bases at J, leaving 1 base unmatched. CDR3 residues: CASSFGQGGNQPQHF. DNA of the CDR3: TGTGCCAGCAGCTTCGGACAGGGGGGCAATCAGCCCCAGCATTTT.

In its sample, this clone was seen a few times. This rearrangement joins TRBV4-1 to TRBJ1-4; no definite D call. Between the trimmed V and J ends, which lost 5 bases and 3 bases, there was a span of 13 bases. This CDR3 is built from 15 residues. CDR1 MGHRA and CDR2 YSYEKL come from the germline V gene. CDR3 bases: TGCGCCAGCAGCGACATCGGGAGGGCTAATGAAAAACTGTTTTTT. Its protein is CASSDIGRANEKLFF.

J is TRBJ1-2 and V is TRBV5-1; D perhaps matches TRBD1 (5 bases). The V end was cut by 4 bases, the J end by 4 bases, with 17 bases between. Germline values: CDR1 SGHRS, CDR2 YFSETQ. The CDR3 length is 15 residues. The CDR3 protein is CASSPLGEAFYGYTF. CDR3 in DNA: TGCGCCAGCAGCCCCCTGGGGGAGGCCTTCTATGGCTACACCTTC. The whole variable domain, remainder taken from reference TRBV5-1 and TRBJ1-2, is KAGVTQTPRYLIKTRGQQVTLSCSPISGHRSVSWYQQTPGQGLQFLFEYFSETQRNKGNFPGRFSGRQFSNSRSEMNVSTLELGDSALYLCASSPLGEAFYGYTFGSGTRLTVV.

This clone has just a few counts. This chain uses TRBV30 with TRBJ1-2, with TRBD1 matching over 7 bases. Per the germline V gene, CDR1 is GTSNPN and CDR2 is SVGIG (reference sequence). Losses at the gene ends were 6 bases for V and 6 bases for J; bases not matched to a gene: 4. The CDR3 length is 11 residues. The CDR3 sequence is CACGQDDGYTF. CDR3 DNA sequence: TGTGCCTGCGGACAGGACGATGGCTACACCTTC.

V gene TRBV6-5 combines with J gene TRBJ2-1; TRBD2 agrees at 7 bases. The CDR3 contains 15 residues. CDR1 is MNHEY and CDR2 is SVGAGI in the germline V gene. The V segment lost 2 bases and the J segment 4 bases; nucleotides outside the gene matches: 5. As DNA, the CDR3 is TGTGCCAGCAGTTACGGGGAGGGAGGTTACAATGAGCAGTTCTTC. It codes for CASSYGEGGYNEQFF.

This chain links TRBV7-2 with TRBJ1-4; perhaps TRBD1 as D (5 bases). The CDR3 contains 15 residues. V was trimmed by 5 bases and J by 4 bases, leaving 14 bases between them. In germline, CDR1 is SGHTA, CDR2 FQGNSA. This CDR3 reads CASSNRGADNEKLFF. The CDR3 DNA reads as TGTGCCAGCAGCAACCGCGGGGCAGATAATGAAAAACTGTTTTTT.

This clone came up once. The rearrangement uses TRBV2 and TRBJ2-1, with 9 nucleotides matching TRBD2. Per germline, CDR1 SNHLY and CDR2 FYNNEI. V was clipped by 1 base and J by 4 bases; unmatched bases: 5. The CDR3 extends over 16 amino acids. CDR3 amino acids: CASSEVAGDGYNEQFF. For the CDR3, the DNA is TGTGCCAGCAGTGAAGTAGCGGGGGACGGGTACAATGAGCAGTTCTTC.